These T cell receptor beta chains were read from a single sample in a study of blood T cell repertoires in COVID-19. This table comes from immunoSEQ multiplex PCR, and its TCRdb copy is limited to in-frame clones, with some not included. The table has around 250,000 clones, approximately 88% seen once. The sample consisted of peripheral blood. These receptors came from a woman in her thirties or forties who had recovered from COVID-19. The conserved cysteine and the conserved F or W are not part of the CDR3 here.

v_call	j_call	cdr3_length	cdr3_aa
TRBV24-1	TRBJ1-3	12	ATSDSAVGNTIY
TRBV19	TRBJ2-3	13	ASSIGTGGADTQY
TRBV10-1	TRBJ2-1	12	ASSGEGLVNEQF
TRBV30	TRBJ1-5	10	AWGTGPQPQH
TRBV2	TRBJ1-2	12	ASSSGQGIYGYT
TRBV24-1	TRBJ1-2	11	ATIDRGKSGYT
TRBV7-8	TRBJ2-1	15	ASTSRSIAGLHNEQF
TRBV28	TRBJ1-4	11	ASSTTGVVKLF
TRBV18	TRBJ1-1	15	ASSPRTLDGQYTEAF
TRBV5-1	TRBJ1-1	12	ASSLDTLNTEAF
TRBV29-1	TRBJ2-3	12	STARRTGIDTQY
TRBV6-1	TRBJ2-1	11	ASSRGPYNEQF
TRBV7-3	TRBJ2-3	11	ASSTSATDTQY
TRBV28	TRBJ1-4	13	ASRASGKRNEKLF
TRBV30	TRBJ1-2	10	AWGWDSYGYT
TRBV9	TRBJ1-2	11	ASSSRDSYGYT
TRBV14	TRBJ2-7	13	ASSHPSGSSGEQY
TRBV28	TRBJ1-2	13	ASSFEQGASRGYT
TRBV6-1	TRBJ2-7	17	ASSDRVGLLAGGFYEQY
TRBV28	TRBJ2-1	15	ASSLWGAQRGHNEQF
TRBV6-4	TRBJ2-1	13	ASSDSFGLFNEQF
TRBV5-1	TRBJ2-3	14	ASSSRPTSETDTQY
TRBV28	TRBJ2-1	19	ASSFVWDSLTGTSREGEQF
TRBV6-5	TRBJ1-2	13	ASSYDVGGAYGYT
TRBV7-3	TRBJ2-7	11	ASSLTKGKQQY
TRBV5-1	TRBJ2-3	14	ASSLAGLGGTDTQY
TRBV7-9	TRBJ2-7	12	ASSKRDSSYEQY
TRBV5-5	TRBJ2-5	10	ASSSEVEGGH
TRBV6-2/TRBV6-3	TRBJ1-5	13	ASSLRREVGQPQH
TRBV5-6	TRBJ1-2	10	ASRSGTLGYT
TRBV7-3	TRBJ2-2	17	ASSLTSPRGLSVGGELF
TRBV30	TRBJ2-7	11	AWRTGPNYEQY
TRBV7-9	TRBJ2-7	12	ASSLSGAYDEQY
TRBV9	TRBJ2-5	13	ASSPGLAGGETQY
TRBV7-3	TRBJ2-5	14	ASSPTAQGAWETQY
TRBV12-1	TRBJ2-1	14	ASRPPGLAQEHEQF
TRBV12-5	TRBJ2-7	13	ASGSDLIRLYEQY
TRBV5-1	TRBJ2-2	14	ASSLAGTGNTGELF
TRBV13	TRBJ2-5	13	ASSATSGIGETQY
TRBV5-1	TRBJ2-5	13	ASSLVPGGDETQY
TRBV10-3	TRBJ2-1	14	AISESSFGWRDSAF
TRBV6-5	TRBJ1-2	13	ASSRQGARGYGYT
TRBV5-1	TRBJ1-4	13	ASSSVDRVDEKLF
TRBV29-1	TRBJ2-5	8	SVLLEAQY
TRBV7-7	TRBJ1-1	11	ASSPRGDTEAF
TRBV15	TRBJ1-5	12	ATSRGGANQPQH
TRBV7-9	TRBJ2-3	14	ASSPSSGRAPDTQY
TRBV28	TRBJ1-2	11	ASSLGTGEGYT
TRBV5-6	TRBJ2-7	13	ASSSGTSGTYEQY
TRBV18	TRBJ2-5	13	ASSPTGGRSETQY
TRBV10-3	TRBJ2-3	11	AISIAGADTQY
TRBV19	TRBJ2-1	18	ASSMAGTGALNHPYNEQF
TRBV10-1	TRBJ1-1	17	ASRAGTVPARGWNTEAF
TRBV7-9	TRBJ2-2	15	ASPETLTSGRTGELF